This T cell receptor beta chain was observed in a study of long-term antiretroviral therapy in people with HIV. The germline gives CDR1 MNHEY, CDR2 SVGAGI. Trimming cost V 2 bases and J 7 bases, with 14 bases left between them. This CDR3 comprises 14 residues. Assay version v3.0 of immunoSEQ was used, and it was run at survey level. Data came from immunoSEQ multiplex PCR; TCRdb stores just in-frame clones and leaves some out. The sample holds 25,000 to 35,000 clones, approximately 83% seen once. The clonotype comes from a man between 18 and 29 years old with HIV. Sequencing used unsorted PBMCs, obtained 0.8 years before starting antiretroviral therapy. The rearrangement links TRBV6-5 to TRBJ1-1; D remains ambiguous. CDR3 sequence (DNA): TGTGCCAGCAGTTACGGGCCGAGAGAGAATGAAGCTTTCTTT. Translated, it gives CASSYGPRENEAFF.